This T cell receptor beta chain is drawn from a study of T cells expressing NK-cell markers. Study-wide background: It was sorted CD3+CD56+NKG2C+, CD3+CD56+NKG2C- and CD3+CD56-NKG2C+ T cells that supplied the TCR beta repertoires.

Germline CDR1 and CDR2: LNHNV and YYDKDF (reference sequence). The CDR3 runs 15 residues. TCRdb re-called the 5' RACE reads and catalogs CDR3 proteins one per entry, DNA excluded. Recorded for this sample: 500,000 to 700,000 distinct CDR3 sequences. The sequencing sample was made of blood T cells: a sorted CD56 or NKG2C T cell subset, CD4+ or CD8+ T cells, or bulk PBMC T cells (not recorded which). The chain joins TRBV15 to TRBJ2-2. This clonotype originated in a man aged 18 to 29 in good health. The CDR3 is CATSRVLGSTGELFF.